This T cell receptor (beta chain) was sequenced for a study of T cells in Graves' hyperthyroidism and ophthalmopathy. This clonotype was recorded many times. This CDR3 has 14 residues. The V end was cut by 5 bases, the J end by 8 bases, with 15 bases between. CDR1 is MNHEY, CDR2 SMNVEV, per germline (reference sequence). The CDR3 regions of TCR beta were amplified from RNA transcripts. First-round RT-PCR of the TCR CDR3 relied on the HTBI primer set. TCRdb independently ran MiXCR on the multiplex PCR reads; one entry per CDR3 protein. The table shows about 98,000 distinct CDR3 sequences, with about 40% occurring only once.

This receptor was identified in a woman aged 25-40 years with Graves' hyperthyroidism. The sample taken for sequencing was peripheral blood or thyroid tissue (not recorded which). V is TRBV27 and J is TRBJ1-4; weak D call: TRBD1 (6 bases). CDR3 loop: CASSPLRTEEKLFF. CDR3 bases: TGTGCCAGCAGTCCACTACGGACAGAAGAAAAACTGTTTTTT.